This T cell receptor beta chain stems from a study of control samples from healthy donors and cancer patients. The germline gives CDR1 MDHEN, CDR2 SYDVKM. Trimming removed 6 bases from V and 11 bases from J; junction bases left unmatched: 9. The CDR3 covers 13 residues. The assay was immunoSEQ multiplex PCR, and TCRdb's table has in-frame clones only and misses some. The repertoire holds roughly 150,000 clones, with about 93% as singletons. The rearrangement joins TRBV28 to TRBJ1-2, with 10 nucleotides matching TRBD1. Sequencing input: blood. The clonotype originates from a man aged 45 to 65 in good health. The CDR3 reads CASSLGDRGSYTF. The CDR3 bases are TGTGCCAGCAGCCTGGGGGACAGGGGATCTTACACCTTC.